This is a list of T cell receptor beta chains from one sample in a study of cytomegalovirus exposure and HLA in healthy donors. Produced via immunoSEQ multiplex PCR; TCRdb's table is partial and in-frame only. The sample gives about 200,000 clones, approximately 79% of which show up once; 1.5% to 2% is in the top ten. The sequenced material came from PBMCs. All receptors come from a man over 45 in good health and CMV-seronegative. CDR3s include the opening cysteine and the closing phenylalanine or tryptophan. The D gene is left open where the match is weak. The size entry is marked missing in some rows and otherwise reads once, few, many or a size class.

D,J,size,V,CDR3,DNA
NA,TRBJ2-5,NA,TRBV27,CASSMSSASSGHRQETQYF,TGTGCCAGCAGCATGTCTTCCGCCTCCTCGGGACACCGCCAAGAGACCCAGTACTTC
NA,TRBJ1-2,few,TRBV30,CAWSVHSQAYGYTF,TGTGCCTGGAGTGTACATTCACAGGCCTATGGCTACACCTTC
TRBD2,TRBJ2-7,once,TRBV27,CASSPASGRPNTQYF,TGTGCCAGCAGTCCCGCTAGCGGGAGGCCGAACACCCAGTACTTC
TRBD1,TRBJ2-7,NA,TRBV5-4,CASSSGTGPYEQYF,TGTGCCAGCAGCTCTGGGACAGGTCCCTACGAGCAGTACTTC
TRBD1,TRBJ1-1,NA,TRBV7-3,CASSLRQGDTEAFF,TGTGCCAGCAGCTTGAGACAGGGAGACACTGAAGCTTTCTTT
TRBD2,TRBJ2-7,NA,TRBV19,CASSTGLGFSYEQYF,TGTGCCAGTAGTACGGGACTAGGTTTTTCCTACGAGCAGTACTTC
TRBD1,TRBJ1-2,NA,TRBV4-1,CASSQGQEGYGYTF,TGCGCCAGCAGCCAGGGACAGGAGGGCTATGGCTACACCTTC
TRBD2,TRBJ2-3,NA,TRBV19,CASSRLAGGQDTQYF,TGTGCCAGTAGTCGACTAGCGGGAGGTCAGGATACGCAGTATTTT
TRBD1,TRBJ1-2,NA,TRBV2,CASSEGTGGARYGYTF,TGTGCCAGCAGTGAAGGGACAGGGGGCGCTAGGTATGGCTACACCTTC
TRBD2,TRBJ2-7,NA,TRBV5-4,CASSLALSGRIEDF,TGTGCCAGCAGCTTGGCCCTTAGCGGGAGGATCGAGGACTTC
TRBD2,TRBJ2-3,NA,TRBV5-5,CASSLGTSGRGTDTQYF,TGTGCCAGCAGCTTGGGGACTAGCGGGAGGGGGACAGATACGCAGTATTTT
NA,TRBJ1-4,few,TRBV10-3,CAISPGTSNEKLFF,TGTGCCATCAGCCCCGGGACAAGTAATGAAAAACTGTTTTTT
TRBD2,TRBJ2-2,few,TRBV4-1,CASSPHEGSGRARTGELFF,TGCGCCAGCAGCCCCCATGAAGGTAGCGGGAGGGCCCGAACCGGGGAGCTGTTTTTT
TRBD1,TRBJ1-2,NA,TRBV9,CASSGPGQVYINYGYTF,TGTGCCAGCAGCGGCCCGGGACAGGTATATATCAACTATGGCTACACCTTC
TRBD2,TRBJ2-1,NA,TRBV30,CAWTLGLAGGNEQFF,TGTGCCTGGACCTTGGGACTAGCGGGAGGAAATGAGCAGTTCTTC
NA,TRBJ2-1,NA,TRBV10-1,CASSESLPDNEQFF,TGCGCCAGCAGTGAGTCGCTGCCGGACAATGAGCAGTTCTTC
NA,TRBJ2-1,NA,TRBV5-6,CASSRVSSYNEQFF,TGTGCCAGCAGCCGGGTTAGCTCCTACAATGAGCAGTTCTTC
NA,TRBJ2-2,NA,TRBV19,CASSILSGASTGELFF,TGTGCCAGTAGTATATTATCCGGAGCGAGCACCGGGGAGCTGTTTTTT
NA,TRBJ1-1,NA,TRBV18,CASSPLGGDTEAFF,TGTGCCAGCTCACCACTGGGGGGGGACACTGAAGCTTTCTTT
NA,TRBJ1-2,NA,TRBV7-3,CASSLNGYGYTF,TGTGCCAGCAGCTTAAACGGCTATGGCTACACCTTC
TRBD2,TRBJ2-3,few,TRBV10-1,CASSESRGGVTDTQYF,TGCGCCAGCAGTGAAAGTAGGGGAGGGGTCACAGATACGCAGTATTTT
TRBD1,TRBJ1-1,NA,TRBV6-5,CASSYTGTGNTEAFF,TGTGCCAGCAGTTACACCGGGACAGGGAACACTGAAGCTTTCTTT
NA,TRBJ1-3,NA,TRBV30,CAWSVKFRNTIYF,TGTGCCTGGAGTGTTAAATTTCGAAACACCATATATTTT
TRBD2,TRBJ2-7,NA,TRBV4-1,CASSLGTSGSYEQYF,TGCGCCAGCAGCCTGGGGACTAGCGGGAGTTACGAGCAGTACTTC
TRBD1,TRBJ2-4,NA,TRBV7-3,CASSLGQGSLNIQYF,TGTGCCAGCAGCTTGGGACAGGGTAGTTTAAACATTCAGTACTTC
NA,TRBJ2-4,NA,TRBV1,CTSSQGLAGGGYKNIQYF,TGCACCAGCAGCCAAGGACTAGCGGGAGGGGGGTACAAAAACATTCAGTACTTC
NA,TRBJ2-7,NA,TRBV11-2,CASSFAGPFYEQYF,TGTGCCAGCAGCTTCGCGGGACCCTTCTACGAGCAGTACTTC
NA,TRBJ2-1,NA,TRBV11-2,CASSPSSSVNEQFF,TGTGCCAGCAGCCCTTCGTCTAGCGTAAATGAGCAGTTCTTC
TRBD1,TRBJ1-2,NA,TRBV6-1,CASSSRDRGHGYTF,TGTGCCAGCAGTTCCCGGGACAGGGGGCATGGCTACACCTTC
NA,TRBJ1-1,NA,TRBV19,CASSIRQGWRGNTEAFF,TGTGCCAGTAGTATCCGGCAGGGATGGAGGGGGAACACTGAAGCTTTCTTT
NA,TRBJ2-7,NA,TRBV29-1,CSVGTGSRPEQYF,TGCAGCGTGGGTACCGGGAGCCGGCCCGAGCAGTACTTC
TRBD1,TRBJ2-7,NA,TRBV6-1,CASSQPGQGREQYF,TGTGCCAGCAGTCAACCGGGACAGGGTCGCGAGCAGTACTTC
TRBD1,TRBJ1-1,NA,TRBV27,CASSFGQGYTEAFF,TGTGCCAGCAGTTTCGGACAGGGTTACACTGAAGCTTTCTTT
TRBD1,TRBJ2-2,NA,TRBV10-1,CASSDHRGRSNTGELFF,TGCGCCAGCAGTGACCACAGGGGCCGTTCGAACACCGGGGAGCTGTTTTTT
NA,TRBJ1-1,few,TRBV6-1,CATYERQEGWAFF,TGTGCCACATATGAACGACAGGAAGGTTGGGCTTTCTTT
TRBD2,TRBJ2-3,NA,TRBV5-1,CASCRGLADSTDTQYF,TGCGCCAGCTGCCGGGGACTAGCAGACAGCACAGATACGCAGTATTTT
NA,TRBJ2-7,few,TRBV11-2,CASSLGRSYEQYF,TGTGCCAGCAGCTTAGGGCGGTCCTACGAGCAGTACTTC
TRBD1,TRBJ1-1,NA,TRBV7-9,CASSLVQGASTEAFF,TGTGCCAGCAGCTTGGTTCAGGGGGCCAGCACTGAAGCTTTCTTT
TRBD2,TRBJ2-1,NA,TRBV29-1,CSVASTGGPDNEQFF,TGCAGCGTTGCGTCTACGGGAGGGCCCGACAATGAGCAGTTCTTC
TRBD2,TRBJ2-1,NA,TRBV7-9,CASSRLAGDWEQFF,TGTGCCAGCAGCCGGCTAGCGGGAGATTGGGAGCAGTTCTTC
NA,TRBJ2-5,NA,TRBV5-1,CASSPGTLETQYF,TGCGCCAGCAGCCCTGGGACTCTTGAGACCCAGTACTTC
TRBD2,TRBJ2-7,NA,TRBV5-1,CASSYGTSDSYEQYF,TGCGCCAGCAGTTACGGGACTAGCGACTCCTACGAGCAGTACTTC
NA,TRBJ1-2,NA,TRBV30,CAWSAQTVGVGYTF,TGTGCCTGGAGTGCCCAGACTGTAGGAGTCGGCTACACCTTC
NA,TRBJ2-1,NA,TRBV18,CASSPGGSYNEQFF,TGTGCCAGCTCACCAGGGGGGTCCTACAATGAGCAGTTCTTC
NA,TRBJ2-1,NA,TRBV27,CASSLSVAPRYNEQFF,TGTGCCAGCAGTTTATCGGTAGCGCCTAGGTACAATGAGCAGTTCTTC
NA,TRBJ1-5,few,TRBV5-8,CASSLDRDQPQHF,TGTGCCAGCAGCTTGGATAGAGATCAGCCCCAGCATTTT
NA,TRBJ2-7,few,TRBV7-8,CASSLQAGTSPYEQYF,TGTGCCAGCAGCTTACAGGCAGGCACATCCCCCTACGAGCAGTACTTC
TRBD1,TRBJ2-2,NA,TRBV5-6,CASSFGQGVGAGELFF,TGTGCCAGCAGCTTCGGACAGGGGGTTGGGGCCGGGGAGCTGTTTTTT
NA,TRBJ1-2,once,TRBV6-6,CASTWGLGEGYGYTF,TGTGCCAGCACCTGGGGCCTCGGGGAGGGCTATGGCTACACCTTC
NA,TRBJ2-3,NA,TRBV27,CASSLSRGDTQYF,TGTGCCAGCAGTTTATCCCGCGGAGATACGCAGTATTTT
TRBD1,TRBJ1-2,NA,TRBV7-2,CASSFPGQGSHGYTF,TGTGCCAGCAGCTTCCCGGGACAGGGGAGCCATGGCTACACCTTC
NA,TRBJ1-3,few,TRBV30,CAWSEGAGNTIYF,TGTGCCTGGAGTGAAGGGGCCGGAAACACCATATATTTT
NA,TRBJ2-1,once,TRBV15,CATSGVGGSYNEQFF,TGTGCCACCAGCGGGGTGGGGGGATCCTACAATGAGCAGTTCTTC
NA,TRBJ2-5,NA,TRBV18,CASSPHAGRETQYF,TGTGCCAGCTCACCACACGCAGGGCGAGAGACCCAGTACTTC
NA,TRBJ2-1,NA,TRBV27,CASSWRRGGEQFF,TGTGCCAGCAGTTGGCGGAGGGGAGGAGAGCAGTTCTTC
TRBD1,TRBJ1-2,NA,TRBV2,CASSDPGQGFYGYTF,TGTGCCAGCAGTGATCCGGGACAGGGATTCTATGGCTACACCTTC
NA,TRBJ1-2,NA,TRBV5-1,CASSFDRVYGYTF,TGCGCCAGCAGCTTCGATCGGGTCTATGGCTACACCTTC
TRBD1,TRBJ2-1,NA,TRBV6-1,CASSSTGVIGNEQFF,TGTGCCAGCAGCTCGACAGGGGTTATCGGAAATGAGCAGTTCTTC